These T cell receptor beta chains were read from a single sample in a study of blood T cell repertoires in COVID-19. Data came from immunoSEQ multiplex PCR; TCRdb stores just in-frame clones and leaves some out. This table holds roughly 250,000 clones, 80% to 85% found once. The specimen sequenced was peripheral blood. These TCRs come from a man in his fifties or sixties with active or convalescent COVID-19. The CDR3 runs from the conserved cysteine through the conserved F or W. D genes are given only for firm matches. The size entry is marked missing in some rows and otherwise reads once, few, many or a size class.

TRBD2	TRBV5-1	few	TRBJ2-7	14	CASSLSGGFDEQYF	TGCGCCAGCAGCCTTAGCGGGGGGTTCGACGAGCAGTACTTC
TRBD1	TRBV30	NA	TRBJ1-3	14	CAWSVTGWANTIYF	TGTGCCTGGAGTGTGACAGGGTGGGCGAACACCATATATTTT
NA	TRBV6-5	NA	TRBJ1-4	14	CASMVGLFGEKLFF	TGTGCCAGCATGGTGGGCCTCTTTGGCGAAAAACTGTTTTTT
TRBD1	TRBV30	NA	TRBJ2-2	13	CAWSDRAGGELFF	TGTGCCTGGAGCGACAGGGCTGGCGGGGAGCTGTTTTTT
NA	TRBV9	NA	TRBJ2-1	13	CASSETGNNEQFF	TGTGCCAGCAGCGAAACAGGGAACAATGAGCAGTTCTTC
NA	TRBV4-2	NA	TRBJ2-7	17	CASSQDVRPGGTYEQYF	TGTGCCAGCAGCCAAGATGTCAGGCCAGGGGGGACCTACGAGCAGTACTTC
TRBD1	TRBV6-1	NA	TRBJ2-6	16	CASSDLQGTGANVLTF	TGTGCCAGCAGTGATTTACAGGGGACTGGGGCCAACGTCCTGACTTTC
NA	TRBV5-1	few	TRBJ1-1	14	CASSRGPGVTEAFF	TGCGCCAGCAGCAGGGGTCCTGGCGTCACTGAAGCTTTCTTT
TRBD2	TRBV24-1	NA	TRBJ2-1	16	CATSDGLTSGGNEQFF	TGTGCCACCAGTGATGGGCTTACTAGCGGCGGGAATGAGCAGTTCTTC
TRBD2	TRBV2	NA	TRBJ2-7	15	CASRAGTSGGARQYF	TGTGCCAGCAGGGCCGGGACTAGCGGGGGGGCCCGGCAGTACTTC
TRBD1	TRBV7-8	once	TRBJ2-2	14	CASSLGGGSGELFF	TGTGCCAGCAGCTTAGGAGGGGGCTCCGGGGAGCTGTTTTTT
TRBD2	TRBV7-2	NA	TRBJ2-2	16	CASSLDGGGYTGELFF	TGTGCCAGCAGCTTAGATGGCGGGGGGTACACCGGGGAGCTGTTTTTT
NA	TRBV18	NA	TRBJ1-1	14	CASSPELMNTEAFF	TGTGCCAGCTCACCGGAGCTCATGAACACTGAAGCTTTCTTT
TRBD1	TRBV19	NA	TRBJ1-1	13	CASGQGANTEAFF	TGTGCCAGCGGCCAGGGGGCAAACACTGAAGCTTTCTTT
NA	TRBV2	NA	TRBJ1-2	18	CASSERAFHRETNYGYTF	TGTGCCAGCAGTGAAAGGGCCTTTCACAGGGAGACTAACTATGGCTACACCTTC
TRBD1	TRBV6-6	NA	TRBJ1-1	14	CASSRTGALTEAFF	TGTGCCAGCAGCCGGACAGGGGCCCTCACTGAAGCTTTCTTT
NA	TRBV19	NA	TRBJ1-2	12	CASRVPLGLHTF	TGTGCCAGTAGGGTACCTCTGGGGCTTCACACCTTC
NA	TRBV2	NA	TRBJ1-4	11	CASRSKEKLFF	TGTGCCAGCAGGTCCAAAGAAAAACTGTTTTTT
NA	TRBV5-4	NA	TRBJ2-5	15	CASRRLKNSQETQYF	TGTGCCAGCAGACGCCTAAAGAACAGCCAAGAGACCCAGTACTTC
NA	TRBV16	NA	TRBJ1-1	13	CASSRSGLSEAFF	TGTGCCAGCAGCCGCTCGGGACTTTCGGAAGCTTTCTTT
NA	TRBV3-1/TRBV3-2	NA	TRBJ1-1	15	CASSPVVGGNTEAFF	TGTGCCAGCAGCCCTGTGGTGGGGGGGAACACTGAAGCTTTCTTT
TRBD1	TRBV7-4	NA	TRBJ1-5	14	CASSPRQGNQPQHF	TGTGCCAGCAGCCCGCGACAGGGGAATCAGCCCCAGCATTTT
TRBD1	TRBV10-2	NA	TRBJ1-1	14	CASSSNRGPTEAFF	TGCGCCAGCAGCTCCAACAGGGGGCCCACTGAAGCTTTCTTT
TRBD2	TRBV9	NA	TRBJ2-3	19	CASSARGLAGVTSTDTQYF	TGTGCCAGCAGCGCGAGAGGACTAGCGGGGGTAACTAGCACAGATACGCAGTATTTT
NA	TRBV5-6	NA	TRBJ1-5	13	CASSFSRDQPQHF	TGTGCCAGCAGCTTTTCCCGGGATCAGCCCCAGCATTTT
NA	TRBV5-1	NA	TRBJ1-2	15	CASSLAAGLSHGYTF	TGCGCCAGCAGCTTGGCCGCAGGGCTTAGTCATGGCTACACCTTC
TRBD1	TRBV6-2/TRBV6-3	NA	TRBJ2-2	17	CASRPSYRGGNTGELFF	TGTGCCAGCAGGCCTTCTTACAGGGGTGGTAACACCGGGGAGCTGTTTTTT
NA	TRBV7-8	few	TRBJ1-3	15	CASSAGVISGNTIYF	TGTGCCAGCAGCGCAGGGGTTATCTCTGGAAACACCATATATTTT
TRBD1	TRBV6-5	NA	TRBJ1-4	15	CASRDRGLTNEKLFF	TGTGCCAGCCGGGACAGGGGGCTCACTAATGAAAAACTGTTTTTT
TRBD2	TRBV7-8	NA	TRBJ2-4	18	CASSSGQTVGGAKNIQYF	TGTGCCAGCAGCTCCGGCCAGACGGTCGGGGGGGCCAAAAACATTCAGTACTTC
TRBD1	TRBV15	NA	TRBJ2-1	15	CATSRDRGLYNEQFF	TGTGCCACCAGCAGAGACAGGGGGCTGTACAATGAGCAGTTCTTC
NA	TRBV24-1	few	TRBJ1-5	12	CATSDFGKPQHF	TGTGCCACCAGTGATTTCGGGAAGCCCCAGCATTTT
TRBD1	TRBV6-6	NA	TRBJ2-3	17	CASSLGQGGYATDTQYF	TGTGCCAGCAGTCTCGGACAGGGAGGATACGCCACAGATACGCAGTATTTT
TRBD1	TRBV7-6	NA	TRBJ1-5	15	CASSPTGQVNQPQHF	TGTGCCAGCAGCCCAACGGGACAGGTCAATCAGCCCCAGCATTTT
NA	TRBV19	few	TRBJ2-2	12	CAIRVGTGELFF	TGTGCCATCAGGGTCGGCACCGGGGAGCTGTTTTTT
TRBD2	TRBV6-5	NA	TRBJ2-7	11	CASGGVGEQYF	TGTGCCAGCGGGGGGGTGGGCGAGCAGTACTTC
NA	TRBV7-2	NA	TRBJ2-5	14	CASSPGTLQETQYF	TGTGCCAGCAGCCCCGGGACTCTTCAAGAGACCCAGTACTTC
NA	TRBV2	NA	TRBJ1-5	15	CASSTRRVSNQPQHF	TGTGCCAGCAGTACCCGACGGGTTAGCAATCAGCCCCAGCATTTT
NA	TRBV28	few	TRBJ1-4	13	CASRLSGTEKLFF	TGTGCCAGCAGGCTAAGCGGGACAGAAAAACTGTTTTTT
TRBD1	TRBV2	NA	TRBJ2-7	14	CASLLDRGIYEQYF	TGTGCCAGCCTACTGGACAGGGGGATCTACGAGCAGTACTTC
TRBD1	TRBV15	NA	TRBJ1-2	15	CATSRGDRYGRGYTF	TGTGCCACCAGCAGGGGGGACAGGTACGGACGTGGCTACACCTTC
TRBD2	TRBV28	once	TRBJ2-7	14	CASRLAGGSYEQYF	TGTGCCAGCAGACTAGCGGGGGGGTCCTACGAGCAGTACTTC
TRBD1	TRBV28	NA	TRBJ2-1	15	CASSFDRGLFNEQFF	TGTGCCAGCAGCTTTGACAGGGGGCTTTTCAATGAGCAGTTCTTC
NA	TRBV11-2	NA	TRBJ1-5	15	CASSLENSPNQPQHF	TGTGCCAGCAGCTTAGAAAACAGCCCCAATCAGCCCCAGCATTTT
TRBD1	TRBV5-1	NA	TRBJ2-1	16	CASSLGTGNSYNEQFF	TGCGCCAGCAGCTTGGGGACAGGGAACTCCTACAATGAGCAGTTCTTC
TRBD1	TRBV24-1	NA	TRBJ2-2	16	CATSARGQGGTGELFF	TGTGCCACCAGTGCCCGGGGACAGGGGGGAACCGGGGAGCTGTTTTTT
NA	TRBV7-2	NA	TRBJ1-6	12	CASATGNSPLHF	TGTGCCAGTGCTACGGGGAATTCACCCCTCCACTTT
NA	TRBV9	NA	TRBJ1-1	15	CASSPQAHQNTEAFF	TGTGCCAGCAGCCCCCAAGCCCACCAGAACACTGAAGCTTTCTTT
TRBD2	TRBV4-2	NA	TRBJ2-7	13	CASSQSGGSEQYF	TGTGCCAGCAGCCAAAGCGGGGGGAGTGAGCAGTACTTC
TRBD2	TRBV3-1/TRBV3-2	NA	TRBJ2-1	16	CASSPEGGRVYNEQFF	TGTGCCAGCAGCCCAGAGGGCGGGAGGGTCTACAATGAGCAGTTCTTC
TRBD2	TRBV7-2	NA	TRBJ2-1	14	CASSLRGTSVQQFF	TGTGCCAGCAGCTTAAGGGGGACTAGCGTCCAGCAGTTCTTC
TRBD2	TRBV5-1	NA	TRBJ2-3	16	CASSSTLAGRTDTQYF	TGCGCCAGCAGCTCGACCTTAGCGGGGAGAACAGATACGCAGTATTTT
NA	TRBV24-1	NA	TRBJ1-2	14	CATSDVDRSYGYTF	TGTGCCACCAGTGATGTCGACAGATCCTATGGCTACACCTTC
TRBD2	TRBV9	NA	TRBJ2-1	15	CASSAGTSVLNEQFF	TGTGCCAGCAGCGCGGGCACTAGCGTCCTCAATGAGCAGTTCTTC